This entry is about one T cell receptor (beta chain). Its antigen is not known. The sample is drawn from a study of T cell responses to AZD1222 COVID-19 vaccine. The wider study: Second-dose timings of about 4 or about 12 weeks were pooled.

The trim removed 4 bases at V and 6 bases at J, leaving 5 bases unmatched. The germline V gene encodes CDR1 MGHRA and CDR2 YSYEKL. There are 16 residues in the CDR3. Study observations and caveats: Spike-specific TCR breadth and depth went up after people got two AZD1222 doses. Nearly half of spike-specific TCRs reportedly target unmutated variant regions. Clonal diversity may have been underestimated in mostly white British donors.

Assay used: immunoSEQ multiplex PCR; TCRdb lists only in-frame clones, some missing. The sample carries around 150,000 clones, 85% to 95% recorded once. This chain connects TRBV4-1 to TRBJ2-2; TRBD2 agrees at 13 bases. The source is an adult in good health. The specimen was peripheral blood, collected on day 0 of AZD1222 vaccination. CDR3 in amino acids: CASSLRTSGGAGELFF. The CDR3 DNA follows: TGCGCCAGCAGCCTCCGGACTAGCGGGGGAGCCGGGGAGCTGTTTTTT.